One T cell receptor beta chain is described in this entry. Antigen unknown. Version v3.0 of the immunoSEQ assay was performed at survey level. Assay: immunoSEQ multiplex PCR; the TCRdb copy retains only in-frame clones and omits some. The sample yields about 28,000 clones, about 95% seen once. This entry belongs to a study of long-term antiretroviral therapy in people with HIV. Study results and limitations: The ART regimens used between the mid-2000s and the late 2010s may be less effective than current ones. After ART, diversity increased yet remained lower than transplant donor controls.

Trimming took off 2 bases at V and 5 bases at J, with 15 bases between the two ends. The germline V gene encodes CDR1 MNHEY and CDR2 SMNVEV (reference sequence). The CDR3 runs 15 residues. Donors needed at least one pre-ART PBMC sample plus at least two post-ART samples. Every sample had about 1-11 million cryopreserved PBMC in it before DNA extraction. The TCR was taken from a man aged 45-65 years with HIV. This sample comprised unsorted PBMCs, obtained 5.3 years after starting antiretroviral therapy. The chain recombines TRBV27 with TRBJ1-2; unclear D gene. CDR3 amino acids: CASSLVFESPYGYTF. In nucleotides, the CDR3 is TGTGCCAGCAGTTTAGTTTTCGAGTCGCCTTATGGCTACACCTTC.